One and the same sample provided the 30 T cell receptor beta chains below, sequenced in a study of OX40 agonist ivuxolimab in advanced cancers. Here immunoSEQ multiplex PCR was the method, and the copy in TCRdb shows in-frame clones only, minus some. Seen here are tens of thousands of clones, less than 95% observed once, and the top ten hold about 15%. The specimen was CD4+ or CD8+ T cells sorted from blood, collected in a trial of the OX40 agonist ivuxolimab. All receptors derive from an adult with an advanced solid tumor such as melanoma, head and neck, liver or kidney cancer.

The gene calls are TRBV25-1 and TRBJ1-5; possibly TRBD1 for D (6 bases). V gave up 6 bases and J gave up 4 bases, with 10 bases separating them. Germline CDR1 and CDR2: MGHDK and SYGVNS. The CDR3 is 13 residues long. As DNA, the CDR3 is TGTGCCAGCAGACACAGGGAGAATCAGCCCCAGCATTTT. As protein: CASRHRENQPQHF.

V usage is TRBV28 and J usage is TRBJ1-1; D unclear. Per the germline V gene, CDR1 is MDHEN and CDR2 is SYDVKM. The V and J ends lost 4 bases and 1 base respectively, with 10 bases between them. CDR3 length equals 14 residues. CDR3 sequence reads: CASSWLGGNTEAFF. For the CDR3, the DNA is TGTGCCAGCAGTTGGCTTGGTGGGAACACTGAAGCTTTCTTT.

This chain joins TRBV9 and TRBJ1-3; TRBD1 aligns across 9 bases. In germline, CDR1 is SGDLS, CDR2 YYNGEE. The V and J ends lost 3 bases and 7 bases, in that order; junction bases with no gene match: 8. The CDR3 has 15 residues. The CDR3 loop is CASSAGQGGRNTIYF. CDR3 sequence (DNA): TGTGCCAGCAGCGCGGGACAGGGAGGTAGGAACACCATATATTTT.

The genes are TRBV19 and TRBJ2-7; 8 bases are a match to TRBD1. The CDR3 is 15 residues long. V gave up 3 bases and J gave up 1 base; unmatched junction bases: 5. The V gene's germline CDR1 is LNHDA and CDR2 SQIVND (reference sequence). The CDR3 coding sequence is TGTGCCAGTAGTATTGGGACAGGCCCGTCCTACGAGCAGTACTTC. Its protein product is CASSIGTGPSYEQYF.

The chain joins TRBV5-1 to TRBJ1-1; tentative D call: TRBD1 (5 bases). Deletions cut 5 bases from V and 0 bases from J, with 14 bases between. The CDR3 contains 15 residues. Germline CDR1 is SGHRS and CDR2 is YFSETQ. The CDR3 spells CASSRKTVMNTEAFF. CDR3 DNA: TGCGCCAGCAGTCGAAAGACAGTCATGAACACTGAAGCTTTCTTT.

The V gene is TRBV6-1, the J gene TRBJ1-1; D possibly corresponds to TRBD1 (5 bases). Germline V CDR1 and CDR2: MNHNS, SASEGT. The CDR3 totals 16 residues. Trimming removed 4 bases at V and 4 bases at J, with 19 bases between. The CDR3 is CASSARGRVLVTEAFF. In DNA form, the CDR3 reads TGTGCCAGCAGTGCCCGGGGCAGGGTCTTAGTCACTGAAGCTTTCTTT.

This chain connects TRBV27 to TRBJ2-5; D assignment may be TRBD1 or TRBD2 (6 bases each). The germline CDR1 and CDR2 sequences are MNHEY and SMNVEV (reference sequence). There are 14 residues in the CDR3. V lost 5 bases and J 5 bases, leaving 15 bases between the germline ends. The CDR3 DNA reads TGTGCCAGCAGTATCGCCGGGGGCCCGGAGACCCAGTACTTC. Translating it yields CASSIAGGPETQYF.

The CDR3 region is CASSTGLNSNQPQHF. In DNA, the CDR3 is TGTGCCAGCAGTACGGGCCTTAATAGCAATCAGCCCCAGCATTTT. This chain uses TRBV2 with TRBJ1-5; D call uncertain. The ends were cut back, 5 bases at V and 0 bases at J, with 11 bases in the middle. Per the germline V gene, CDR1 is SNHLY and CDR2 is FYNNEI. The CDR3 is 15 residues long.

This chain joins TRBV9 and TRBJ1-1; D might be TRBD1 (6 bases). This CDR3 comprises 15 residues. Trimming left V 0 bases short and J 3 bases short, with 12 bases between. The germline CDR1 and CDR2 sequences are SGDLS and YYNGEE. As DNA, the CDR3 is TGTGCCAGCAGCGTAGGAGGGGGGGATGACACTGAAGCTTTCTTT. It is translated as CASSVGGGDDTEAFF. The full variable domain, its missing parts supplied by reference TRBV9 and TRBJ1-1, is DSGVTQTPKHLITATGQRVTLRCSPRSGDLSVYWYQQSLDQGLQFLIQYYNGEERAKGNILERFSAQQFPDLHSELNLSSLELGDSALYFCASSVGGGDDTEAFFGQGTRLTVV.

The chain is built from TRBV19 and TRBJ2-1, with D possibly TRBD1 on 5 matching bases. Trimming cost V 5 bases and J 3 bases, with 11 bases left between them. This CDR3 contains 14 residues. Germline CDR1 LNHDA, CDR2 SQIVND (reference sequence). This chain's CDR3 is CASSFLDSYNEQFF. In DNA, the CDR3 is TGTGCCAGTAGTTTTTTAGACAGCTACAATGAGCAGTTCTTC.

The chain is built from TRBV2 and TRBJ1-1; 7 positions match TRBD1. This CDR3 has 14 amino acids. J gave up 0 bases and V 11 bases, and 9 bases lay outside the gene matches. Germline V gene data show CDR1 as SNHLY and CDR2 as FYNNEI. As DNA, the CDR3 is TGTGCCCGAACCGGGACAGACATGAACACTGAAGCTTTCTTT. Residues: CARTGTDMNTEAFF.

This clone was seen just once. The genes are TRBV30 and TRBJ2-3; D is perhaps TRBD1 (5 bases). Germline CDR1 and CDR2: GTSNPN and SVGIG (reference sequence). CDR3 length: 15 residues. Trimming took off 4 bases at V and 4 bases at J, with 18 bases between the two ends. The chain's CDR3 is CAWIPPTGGADTQYF. In nucleotides, the CDR3 is TGTGCCTGGATACCCCCTACAGGTGGTGCAGATACGCAGTATTTT.

A single count supports this clone. The chain links TRBV28 to TRBJ2-5, with TRBD1 as a possible D gene (7 bases). Germline V lookup: CDR1 MDHEN, CDR2 SYDVKM. The CDR3 covers 15 residues. V was pared by 4 bases and J by 6 bases, with 18 bases between. Here the CDR3 DNA reads TGTGCCAGCAGTTGGCGGGACAGTAATATAAAGACCCAGTACTTC. As protein: CASSWRDSNIKTQYF.

The chain joins TRBV27 to TRBJ2-5, with 7 bases that match TRBD1. Germline V gives CDR1 MNHEY, CDR2 SMNVEV (reference sequence). Trimming removed 3 bases from V and 7 bases from J; junction bases left unmatched: 5. CDR3 length: 13 amino acids. The CDR3: CASSLTGQGTQYF. The CDR3 DNA reads as TGTGCCAGCAGTTTGACAGGGCAGGGGACCCAGTACTTC.

The genes are TRBV25-1 and TRBJ2-7, with TRBD1 matching over 8 bases. The germline gives CDR1 MGHDK, CDR2 SYGVNS. Trimming removed 6 bases from V and 2 bases from J; junction bases left unmatched: 3. The CDR3 runs 13 residues. The CDR3 DNA is TGTGCCAGCAGAGAGGACAGGGCCTACGAGCAGTACTTC. Protein sequence: CASREDRAYEQYF.

The chain joins TRBV7-9 to TRBJ1-3; D not certain. Germline V lookup: CDR1 SEHNR, CDR2 FQNEAQ (reference sequence). This CDR3 is built from 14 residues. V was clipped by 7 bases and J by 0 bases, with 10 bases between them. The CDR3 spells CASNQQLSGNTIYF. The CDR3 DNA reads TGTGCCAGCAACCAACAGCTCTCTGGAAACACCATATATTTT. The whole variable domain, filled in from reference TRBV7-9 and TRBJ1-3, reads DTGVSQNPRHKITKRGQNVTFRCDPISEHNRLYWYRQTLGQGPEFLTYFQNEAQLEKSRLLSDRFSAERPKGSFSTLEIQRTEQGDSAMYLCASNQQLSGNTIYFGEGSWLTVV.

This clone showed up just once. The rearrangement joins TRBV29-1 to TRBJ2-7; perhaps D is TRBD1 or TRBD2 (5 bases each). Trimming removed 6 bases from V and 2 bases from J, with 8 bases in between. The germline V gene encodes CDR1 SQVTM and CDR2 ANQGSEA. The CDR3 has 11 amino acids. In nucleotides, the CDR3 is TGCAGCGTCGAGGGGCCCTACGAGCAGTACTTC. Its translation is CSVEGPYEQYF.

This chain joins TRBV27 and TRBJ2-6; D tentatively fits TRBD1 or TRBD2 (7 bases each). CDR3 length: 19 amino acids. V lost 0 bases to trimming and J lost 3 bases, with 18 bases between them. Per the germline V gene, CDR1 is MNHEY and CDR2 is SMNVEV (reference sequence). CDR3 sequence (DNA): TGTGCCAGCAGTTTATCGGGGGGGTTGACAGGGTATGGGGCCAACGTCCTGACTTTC. It yields the protein CASSLSGGLTGYGANVLTF.

This chain connects TRBV11-2 to TRBJ2-7, with D possibly TRBD2 on 5 matching bases. V dropped 0 bases and J dropped 0 bases, with 9 bases sitting between them. The CDR3 length is 15 residues. Germline CDR1 reads SGHAT; CDR2 reads FQNNGV. The CDR3 loop is CASSLDPADSYEQYF. The DNA for the CDR3 is TGTGCCAGCAGCTTAGACCCAGCGGACTCCTACGAGCAGTACTTC.

The chain combines TRBV30 with TRBJ2-1; TRBD2 matches 7 bases. The CDR3 runs to 13 residues. J gave up 7 bases and V 1 base, and 4 bases lay outside the gene matches. In germline, CDR1 is GTSNPN, CDR2 SVGIG (reference sequence). The CDR3 coding sequence is TGTGCCTGGAGTGGACTAGCTCTGAATGAGCAGTTCTTC. This codes for CAWSGLALNEQFF.

As regards this clone: At one end the junction does not follow the germline gene, possibly because of a read error. This CDR3 is also generated by other DNA sequences in the sample. This chain uses TRBV5-3 with TRBJ1-2; D is undetermined. TRBV5-3 is labeled an ORF, and its function is uncertain. This CDR3 has 14 amino acids. The CDR3 spells CARSHPFGNYGYTF. Here the CDR3 DNA reads TGCGCCAGAAGCCATCCATTCGGAAACTATGGCTACACCTTC.

This clone was seen a single time. The chain has TRBV9 and TRBJ2-7; 11 positions match TRBD1. J lost 4 bases, V lost 4 bases, and 7 bases had no gene match. The CDR3 consists of 15 residues. Germline CDR1 is SGDLS and CDR2 is YYNGEE. The CDR3 spells CASSPSGTGGYEQYF. The CDR3 DNA reads as TGTGCCAGCAGCCCCTCGGGGACAGGGGGATACGAGCAGTACTTC. Using reference TRBV9 and TRBJ2-7 for the parts outside the CDR3, the full variable domain is DSGVTQTPKHLITATGQRVTLRCSPRSGDLSVYWYQQSLDQGLQFLIQYYNGEERAKGNILERFSAQQFPDLHSELNLSSLELGDSALYFCASSPSGTGGYEQYFGPGTRLTVT.

This clone was seen a single time. The J gene is TRBJ1-3, the V gene TRBV28; 7 nucleotides agree with TRBD1. Looked up from germline, CDR1 is MDHEN and CDR2 is SYDVKM. With V trimmed by 5 bases and J by 0 bases, 7 bases remained unmatched. The CDR3 is 16 residues long. The CDR3 loop reads CASSATGVSSGNTIYF. For the CDR3, the DNA is TGTGCCAGCAGTGCCACAGGGGTCAGCTCTGGAAACACCATATATTTT. Full variable domain (remainder filled in from reference TRBV28 and TRBJ1-3): DVKVTQSSRYLVKRTGEKVFLECVQDMDHENMFWYRQDPGLGLRLIYFSYDVKMKEKGDIPEGYSVSREKKERFSLILESASTNQTSMYLCASSATGVSSGNTIYFGEGSWLTVV.

V gene TRBV6-5 combines with J gene TRBJ2-7, with D uncertain. CDR3 length equals 13 residues. Germline CDR1 is MNHEY and CDR2 is SVGAGI. V lost 7 bases to trimming and J lost 3 bases, with 13 bases between them. This CDR3 is CASTPGPFYEQYF. In DNA, the CDR3 is TGTGCCAGCACCCCCGGGCCGTTCTACGAGCAGTACTTC.

This chain connects TRBV27 to TRBJ2-7; the D call may be TRBD1 or TRBD2 (5 bases each). The CDR3 is 14 residues long. Per germline, CDR1 MNHEY and CDR2 SMNVEV (reference sequence). V was shortened by 6 bases and J by 4 bases, with 16 bases between the two germline ends. The CDR3 protein is CASRDRDLGYEQYF. DNA of the CDR3: TGTGCCAGCAGAGACCGGGACCTCGGGTACGAGCAGTACTTC.

V usage is TRBV5-6 and J usage is TRBJ2-1; 8 bases are shared with TRBD2. Germline loops: CDR1 SGHDT, CDR2 YYEEEE. Trimming cost V 0 bases and J 4 bases; bases outside gene matches: 9. The CDR3 is 17 residues long. The CDR3 loop reads CASSLAVITSGYNEQFF. As DNA, the CDR3 is TGTGCCAGCAGCTTGGCCGTCATTACTAGCGGATACAATGAGCAGTTCTTC. Drawing the rest from reference TRBV5-6 and TRBJ2-1, the complete variable domain is DAGVTQSPTHLIKTRGQQVTLRCSPKSGHDTVSWYQQALGQGPQFIFQYYEEEERQRGNFPDRFSGHQFPNYSSELNVNALLLGDSALYLCASSLAVITSGYNEQFFGPGTRLTVL.

The chain employs TRBV6-6 and TRBJ2-1, with 8 positions matching TRBD2. V lost 4 bases to trimming and J lost 9 bases; unmatched junction nucleotides: 2. Germline V gives CDR1 MNHNY, CDR2 SVGAGI (reference sequence). CDR3 size: 12 residues. The CDR3 loop is CASSSAGVEQFF. The DNA for the CDR3 is TGTGCCAGCAGTTCAGCGGGAGTTGAGCAGTTCTTC.

The chain has TRBV11-2 and TRBJ2-1, with 10 nucleotides matching TRBD2. The V gene's germline CDR1 is SGHAT and CDR2 FQNNGV. The CDR3 consists of 18 residues. Trimming took 4 bases from V and 6 from J; bases not matched to a gene: 15. CDR3 in amino acids: CASSSRQGLAGEVNEQFF. CDR3 DNA: TGTGCCAGCAGCTCCCGCCAGGGGCTAGCGGGAGAGGTCAATGAGCAGTTCTTC.

The chain is built from TRBV2 and TRBJ2-7; no reliable D call. CDR1 is SNHLY, CDR2 FYNNEI, per germline. The CDR3 is 14 residues long. V lost 6 bases and J 2 bases, leaving 14 bases between the germline ends. CDR3 sequence reads: CASSATTGPYEQYF. DNA for the CDR3: TGTGCCAGCAGCGCCACCACTGGCCCCTACGAGCAGTACTTC.

This chain connects TRBV19 to TRBJ2-7, with a tentative D call TRBD2 (6 bases). V lost 3 bases and J lost 3, with 15 bases in between. There are 15 residues in the CDR3. Germline-derived CDR1 and CDR2 are LNHDA and SQIVND (reference sequence). The CDR3, as DNA: TGTGCCAGTAGTATGGCTGGTGGGGGGATCTACGAGCAGTACTTC. The encoded protein is CASSMAGGGIYEQYF.